This T cell receptor (beta chain) was retrieved from a study of blood T cell repertoires in COVID-19. Original analysis: Estimation of nucleated cell counts relied on the amplification of reference gene primers. Repertoires were generated with immunoSEQ multiplex PCR, while TCRdb's copy carries only in-frame clones and drops some. The DNA was the basis for D and trimming; V, J and clone size are from that table. The sample lists 130,000 to 150,000 clones, around four fifths seen once, with nearly 3% in the top ten. The V and J ends lost 3 bases and 8 bases, in that order; junction bases with no gene match: 8. The CDR3 totals 15 residues. The V gene's germline CDR1 is MNHEY and CDR2 SMNVEV (reference sequence).

The clonotype comes from a woman aged 35 to 49 with active or convalescent COVID-19. This rearrangement joins TRBV27 to TRBJ1-2; 11 nucleotides match TRBD1. The sample consisted of peripheral blood. DNA for the CDR3: TGTGCCAGCAGTTTGGGACAGGGGGGGATAAGAGGCTACACCTTC. Amino acids: CASSLGQGGIRGYTF.